The 21 T cell receptor beta chains listed next were all sequenced from one sample in a study of cytomegalovirus exposure and HLA in healthy donors. Only in-frame clones appear in the TCRdb table, and some are missing; sequencing was by immunoSEQ multiplex PCR. The profile shows 150,000 to 200,000 clones, approximately 90% of them singletons. Sequencing input: PBMCs. These receptors all stem from a woman aged 30 to 39 in good health and CMV-seronegative.

The rearrangement uses TRBV27 and TRBJ2-7; D may be TRBD1 (6 bases). This CDR3 has 16 amino acids. From germline, CDR1 is MNHEY and CDR2 SMNVEV (reference sequence). V lost 2 bases, J lost 3 bases, and 17 bases lay in between. The CDR3 DNA follows: TGTGCCAGCAGTTTAGTCTCGGGACACCGCTACTACGAGCAGTACTTC. Encoded protein: CASSLVSGHRYYEQYF.

The gene calls are TRBV7-8 and TRBJ1-5; D is unresolved. The V gene lost 4 bases and the J gene lost 0 bases, with 10 bases spanning the gap. Germline lookup yields CDR1 SGHVS and CDR2 FQNEAQ. The CDR3 totals 15 residues. This CDR3 is CASSSLRYSNQPQHF. CDR3 nucleotides: TGTGCCAGCAGCTCCCTCCGGTATAGCAATCAGCCCCAGCATTTT.

The chain employs TRBV29-1 and TRBJ1-2; D is possibly TRBD1 (6 bases). The CDR3 extends over 16 amino acids. Germline V gives CDR1 SQVTM, CDR2 ANQGSEA. The ends were cut back, 7 bases at V and 2 bases at J, with 23 bases in the middle. The CDR3 DNA is TGCAGCGCGCTATATACACAGGGATATTCGAACTATGGCTACACCTTC. This codes for CSALYTQGYSNYGYTF.

This clone was observed a few times. V gene TRBV29-1 combines with J gene TRBJ1-2; tentatively, D is TRBD1 (5 bases). This CDR3 contains 12 residues. Trimming took 5 bases from V and 8 from J, leaving 15 bases between them. Germline V gene lookup returns CDR1 SQVTM and CDR2 ANQGSEA. The CDR3 here is CSVNGGTKGYTF. The DNA for the CDR3 is TGCAGCGTTAACGGTGGGACTAAAGGCTACACCTTC.

The chain employs TRBV15 and TRBJ1-2; 8 bases fit TRBD1. J gave up 6 bases and V 7 bases, and 7 bases lay outside the gene matches. CDR3 length equals 13 residues. CDR1 and CDR2 from the germline V gene are LNHNV and YYDKDF (reference sequence). In DNA form, the CDR3 reads TGTGCCACCACTAACAGGGGGAGGGATGGCTACACCTTC. Its translation: CATTNRGRDGYTF.

This clone was counted a single time. The V call is TRBV21-1, the J call TRBJ2-7; the listed D gene, TRBD1, was not tested against the DNA. TRBV21-1 is a pseudogene segment. This CDR3 spans 17 amino acids. CDR3 coding DNA: TGTGCCAGCAGCAAAGCCTGGACAGGATTGGGTAGCTACGAGCAGTACTTC. Its translation: CASSKAWTGLGSYEQYF.

V gene TRBV7-8 combines with J gene TRBJ2-1, with 12 nucleotides matching TRBD2. CDR1 and CDR2 (germline): SGHVS, FQNEAQ. Losses at the gene ends were 2 bases for V and 9 bases for J; bases not matched to a gene: 11. This CDR3 has 17 residues. The CDR3 DNA sequence: TGTGCCAGCAGCTTAAAAAGACTAGCGGGGGTCCGGAGTGAGCAGTTCTTC. This gives the protein CASSLKRLAGVRSEQFF.

This rearrangement joins TRBV11-2 to TRBJ2-7; TRBD1 aligns across 7 bases. The CDR3 is 16 residues long. Germline V gene data show CDR1 as SGHAT and CDR2 as FQNNGV. J was trimmed by 1 base and V by 6 bases; bases with no gene match: 12. CDR3 in amino acids: CASSPRTGGISYEQYF. The CDR3 bases are TGTGCCAGCAGTCCAAGGACAGGTGGGATTTCCTACGAGCAGTACTTC.

The chain has TRBV30 and TRBJ2-1, with a tentative D call TRBD2 (6 bases). Germline V gene sequence: CDR1 GTSNPN, CDR2 SVGIG (reference sequence). The CDR3 length is 15 residues. Trimming took off 0 bases at V and 4 bases at J, with 13 bases between the two ends. CDR3 bases: TGTGCCTGGAGTGTATATGGCGGGGTTTACAATGAGCAGTTCTTC. Its protein is CAWSVYGGVYNEQFF. Filled out from reference TRBV30 and TRBJ2-1, the complete variable domain reads SQTIHQWPATLVQPVGSPLSLECTVEGTSNPNLYWYRQAAGRGLQLLFYSVGIGQISSEVPQNLSASRPQDRQFILSSKKLLLSDSGFYLCAWSVYGGVYNEQFFGPGTRLTVL.

The chain uses TRBV29-1 and TRBJ1-5; tentative D call: TRBD1 (6 bases). Trimming took 7 bases from V and 1 from J, leaving 11 bases between them. Germline assignment: CDR1 SQVTM and CDR2 ANQGSEA. The CDR3 spans 13 residues. CDR3 nucleotide sequence: TGCAGCGCAGCTAGGGGGAGCAATCAGCCCCAGCATTTT. It codes for CSAARGSNQPQHF.

This chain connects TRBV23-1 to TRBJ1-2, with 7 nucleotides matching TRBD1. TRBV23-1 is sorted into the ORF group, with uncertain function. The CDR3 contains 14 residues. V lost 6 bases and J lost 1; bases outside the gene matches: 5. CDR3 nucleotides: TGCGCCAGCAGCCAGACAGGGAGTAACTATGGCTACACCTTC. Translated, it gives CASSQTGSNYGYTF.

This clone was seen once. V and J are TRBV7-9 and TRBJ2-7; TRBD1 is a possible D gene (6 bases). Germline assignment: CDR1 SEHNR and CDR2 FQNEAQ (reference sequence). The CDR3 runs 15 residues. V dropped 6 bases and J dropped 3 bases, with 18 bases sitting between them. CDR3 in amino acids: CASSRTEGDIYEQYF. The CDR3 coding sequence is TGTGCCAGCAGTCGAACCGAAGGGGACATCTACGAGCAGTACTTC.

This clone was detected once. This sequence joins TRBV2 and TRBJ1-4; D is undetermined. V was trimmed by 8 bases and J by 0 bases, leaving 7 bases between them. Per germline, CDR1 SNHLY and CDR2 FYNNEI. There are 13 residues in the CDR3. CDR3 amino acids: CASSSATNEKLFF. The CDR3 region has the DNA TGTGCCAGCTCCTCGGCAACTAATGAAAAACTGTTTTTT.

The rearrangement uses TRBV27 and TRBJ2-3, with 8 bases that match TRBD2. The CDR3 consists of 19 residues. Germline CDR1 and CDR2: MNHEY and SMNVEV (reference sequence). Trimming took 2 bases from V and 0 from J; bases not matched to a gene: 13. The CDR3 bases are TGTGCCAGCAGTTTACTACCCGGGGTAGCGGGGACTAGCACAGATACGCAGTATTTT. Translated, it gives CASSLLPGVAGTSTDTQYF.

The chain joins TRBV6-5 to TRBJ2-7; D is possibly TRBD1 (6 bases). Germline-derived CDR1 and CDR2 are MNHEY and SVGAGI. This CDR3 has 14 residues. Trimming stripped 6 bases from V and 2 bases from J, with 14 bases between. The CDR3 nucleotides are TGTGCCAGCAGGCCGGGACACCTAGCCTACGAGCAGTACTTC. It translates to CASRPGHLAYEQYF.

The J gene is TRBJ2-7, the V gene TRBV6-1; 11 positions match TRBD2. Germline CDR1 is MNHNS and CDR2 is SASEGT. Trimming removed 6 bases from V and 2 bases from J; junction bases left unmatched: 6. This CDR3 contains 15 residues. CDR3 DNA: TGTGCCAGCAGATTGGGGACTAGCGGAACCTACGAGCAGTACTTC. Encoded protein: CASRLGTSGTYEQYF.

This clone was seen just once. The CDR3 loop reads CASSPRKLFF. In DNA, the CDR3 is TGTGCCAGCAGCCCACGGAAACTGTTTTTT. The chain recombines TRBV27 with TRBJ1-4, with unresolved D. The CDR3 spans 10 residues. Germline V gene sequence: CDR1 MNHEY, CDR2 SMNVEV (reference sequence). The germline V and J ends were trimmed by 6 bases and 11 bases, with 7 bases remaining between them.

The chain carries TRBV7-8 and TRBJ2-1; maybe TRBD2 (5 bases). CDR1 is SGHVS and CDR2 is FQNEAQ in the germline V gene. V lost 1 base and J 11 bases, leaving 12 bases between the germline ends. The CDR3 is made up of 13 amino acids. This CDR3 reads CASSLGGSSKQFF. DNA for the CDR3: TGTGCCAGCAGCTTAGGAGGGAGTTCTAAGCAGTTCTTC.

The V and J genes are TRBV9 and TRBJ2-1; D possibly corresponds to TRBD2 (7 bases). Germline CDR1 reads SGDLS; CDR2 reads YYNGEE. The ends were cut back, 0 bases at V and 7 bases at J, with 14 bases in the middle. The CDR3 sequence is 15 residues long. As DNA, the CDR3 is TGTGCCAGCAGCGTAGAAGTGGGGGGGCCAAATGAGCAGTTCTTC. Its protein is CASSVEVGGPNEQFF.

The chain has TRBV5-1 and TRBJ2-7; 7 bases agree with TRBD2. V was clipped by 1 base and J by 4 bases; unmatched bases: 5. The CDR3 consists of 14 residues. The germline CDR1 and CDR2 sequences are SGHRS and YFSETQ. CDR3 sequence reads: CASSLTGGGYEQYF. As DNA, the CDR3 is TGCGCCAGCAGCTTGACGGGAGGAGGATACGAGCAGTACTTC.

The V and J genes are TRBV5-1 and TRBJ2-5; no firm D call. Germline V gene data show CDR1 as SGHRS and CDR2 as YFSETQ. V was cut by 5 bases and J by 1 base, with 6 bases left in between. This CDR3 is 12 amino acids long. CDR3 coding DNA: TGCGCCAGCAGGGTCAGCCAAGAGACCCAGTACTTC. It encodes CASRVSQETQYF.